This is a list of T cell receptor beta chains from one sample in a study of a mutant IDH1 vaccine in newly diagnosed glioma. The data were produced by immunoSEQ multiplex PCR, yet TCRdb's version contains in-frame clones alone and is incomplete. The table has around 60,000 clones, 70% to 90% seen once. These receptors' targets are unknown. Sequences were derived from PBMCs, sampled from a glioma patient whose treatment included an IDH1 peptide vaccine. The receptors stem from a middle-aged man with glioma. CDR3s include the opening cysteine and the closing phenylalanine or tryptophan. The D gene is left open where the match is weak. Size tells how often a clone was seen (once, few, many) or the class of an expanded clone, and some rows leave it out.

d_call	clone_size	v_call	j_call	cdr3_aa	cdr3_nt
-	-	TRBV25-1	TRBJ2-7	CASSPTPRGANYEQYF	TGTGCCAGCAGTCCCACCCCTCGGGGAGCAAACTACGAGCAGTACTTC
-	-	TRBV5-6	TRBJ2-2	CASSLRRGLGGAGTGELFF	TGTGCCAGCAGCTTGCGGAGGGGCTTAGGAGGGGCCGGCACCGGGGAGCTGTTTTTT
-	-	TRBV4-1	TRBJ2-2	CASSQVRPAGELFF	TGCGCCAGCAGCCAAGTCCGGCCGGCCGGGGAGCTGTTTTTT
-	-	TRBV6-1	TRBJ1-5	CASSGLRGDNQPQHF	TGTGCCAGCAGTGGCCTGAGGGGGGACAATCAGCCCCAGCATTTT
-	once	TRBV7-2	TRBJ1-1	CASSLGGLGTEAFF	TGTGCCAGCAGCTTAGGGGGCTTGGGAACTGAAGCTTTCTTT
TRBD1	-	TRBV28	TRBJ1-5	CASSRGRQGNNQPQHF	TGTGCCAGCAGCCGGGGAAGACAGGGGAACAATCAGCCCCAGCATTTT
TRBD2	-	TRBV28	TRBJ2-1	CASSLSGRASGRMSEQFF	TGTGCCAGCAGTTTATCGGGGAGGGCTAGCGGGAGAATGAGTGAGCAGTTCTTC
TRBD2	-	TRBV18	TRBJ2-7	CASSLGLAGLNEQYF	TGTGCCAGCTCCCTAGGGCTAGCGGGATTGAACGAGCAGTACTTC
TRBD1	-	TRBV7-9	TRBJ1-1	CASSVDRGPGEAFF	TGTGCCAGCAGCGTAGACAGGGGGCCGGGTGAAGCTTTCTTT
TRBD2	-	TRBV9	TRBJ2-1	CASSPLGGSSYNEQFF	TGTGCCAGCAGCCCCCTGGGGGGGAGCTCCTACAATGAGCAGTTCTTC
-	-	TRBV30	TRBJ1-2	CAWSEGYGYTF	TGTGCCTGGAGTGAGGGATATGGCTACACCTTC
-	-	TRBV5-1	TRBJ1-4	CASSLGVGTTNEKLFF	TGCGCCAGCAGCTTGGGGGTCGGTACAACTAATGAAAAACTGTTTTTT
-	-	TRBV7-2	TRBJ2-5	CASSLSRLQETQYF	TGTGCCAGCAGCTTAAGCAGATTACAAGAGACCCAGTACTTC
TRBD1	-	TRBV30	TRBJ1-4	CACRPGDRENEKLFF	TGTGCCTGCAGACCCGGGGACAGGGAGAATGAAAAACTGTTTTTT
TRBD1	once	TRBV4-1	TRBJ1-4	CASSQRQGGNEKLFF	TGCGCCAGCAGCCAACGACAGGGCGGTAATGAAAAACTGTTTTTT
-	once	TRBV29-1	TRBJ1-5	CSAALDSNQPQHF	TGCAGCGCTGCATTGGATAGCAATCAGCCCCAGCATTTT
TRBD2	-	TRBV9	TRBJ2-1	CASSVLAGDYNEQFF	TGTGCCAGCAGCGTATTAGCGGGAGACTACAATGAGCAGTTCTTC
TRBD2	-	TRBV28	TRBJ2-2	CASRLQGLAGDTGELFF	TGTGCCAGCAGACTTCAAGGACTAGCGGGAGACACCGGGGAGCTGTTTTTT
-	-	TRBV6-5	TRBJ2-7	CASSPIGQGIYEQYF	TGTGCCAGCAGTCCGATCGGGCAGGGGATCTACGAGCAGTACTTC
-	-	TRBV28	TRBJ1-2	CAATGLRLLYGYTF	TGTGCCGCGACGGGGCTCCGACTGCTCTATGGCTACACCTTC
-	-	TRBV18	TRBJ1-2	CASSPEGLRGYTF	TGTGCCAGCTCACCGGAGGGGCTAAGGGGCTACACCTTC
-	-	TRBV6-5	TRBJ1-3	CASSLSGGNTIYF	TGTGCCAGCAGCCTGTCGGGTGGAAACACCATATATTTT
-	-	TRBV29-1	TRBJ1-1	CSVGRDFSEAFF	TGCAGCGTCGGCAGGGATTTCTCTGAAGCTTTCTTT
TRBD2	-	TRBV5-1	TRBJ2-5	CASSSSGGEQETQYF	TGCGCCAGCAGCTCTAGCGGGGGGGAACAAGAGACCCAGTACTTC
-	-	TRBV14	TRBJ1-3	CASAGVSGNTIYF	TGTGCCAGCGCGGGGGTCTCTGGAAACACCATATATTTT
-	-	TRBV28	TRBJ2-2	CASSDLRGPKNTGELFF	TGTGCCAGCAGTGACCTCAGGGGACCCAAGAACACCGGGGAGCTGTTTTTT
-	-	TRBV6-1	TRBJ2-4	CASSEGAFGGKNIQYF	TGTGCCAGCAGTGAGGGAGCATTTGGAGGCAAAAACATTCAGTACTTC
-	-	TRBV5-8	TRBJ2-1	CASSLAPEQFF	TGTGCCAGCAGCTTGGCCCCCGAGCAGTTCTTC
TRBD1	-	TRBV4-2	TRBJ1-1	CASSQDRLDRRGTEAFF	TGTGCCAGCAGCCAAGATAGACTGGACAGGAGGGGCACTGAAGCTTTCTTT
TRBD1	-	TRBV7-9	TRBJ1-5	CASSLGTGGEGNQPQHF	TGTGCCAGCAGCTTAGGGACAGGGGGCGAGGGCAATCAGCCCCAGCATTTT
TRBD2	-	TRBV4-1	TRBJ2-3	CASSQPGGAVTDTQYF	TGCGCCAGCAGCCAACCGGGAGGGGCGGTGACAGATACGCAGTATTTT
-	-	TRBV7-3	TRBJ1-1	CASSSGARTEAFF	TGTGCCAGCAGCTCAGGGGCGCGGACTGAAGCTTTCTTT
TRBD2	-	TRBV6-1	TRBJ2-7	CASRWTGEGEQYF	TGTGCCAGCCGATGGACCGGGGAGGGAGAGCAGTACTTC
TRBD1	-	TRBV7-9	TRBJ1-1	CASSLGGQGRSAFF	TGTGCCAGCAGCTTAGGTGGACAGGGACGATCCGCTTTCTTT
TRBD1	-	TRBV28	TRBJ2-6	CASRRDRVFSGANVLTF	TGTGCCAGCAGGCGGGACAGGGTTTTCTCTGGGGCCAACGTCCTGACTTTC
TRBD2	-	TRBV2	TRBJ2-2	CASSYGGSDTGELFF	TGTGCCAGCAGTTACGGGGGGAGCGACACCGGGGAGCTGTTTTTT
TRBD1	-	TRBV7-2	TRBJ2-7	CASSSQGAISYEQYF	TGTGCCAGCAGCTCGCAGGGGGCTATTAGTTACGAGCAGTACTTC
TRBD1	-	TRBV5-4	TRBJ2-7	CASSLVMGQGAYAQYF	TGTGCCAGCAGCTTGGTAATGGGACAGGGGGCGTATGCGCAGTACTTC
TRBD1	-	TRBV7-2	TRBJ1-3	CASSFDTGGGSSGNTIYF	TGTGCCAGCAGCTTCGATACAGGGGGGGGAAGCTCTGGAAACACCATATATTTT
-	-	TRBV5-4	TRBJ2-3	CASSLLGQRYF	TGTGCCAGCAGCCTCCTAGGACAGAGGTATTTT
-	-	TRBV19	TRBJ2-1	CASSLGARSYNEQFF	TGTGCCAGTAGTCTAGGGGCCCGCTCCTACAATGAGCAGTTCTTC
-	-	TRBV7-9	TRBJ2-1	CASSGHSWPREQFF	TGTGCCAGCAGCGGACACTCCTGGCCTCGTGAGCAGTTCTTC
-	-	TRBV29-1	TRBJ1-2	CSVERSGRDYGYTF	TGCAGCGTTGAAAGGTCGGGTCGGGACTATGGCTACACCTTC
-	-	TRBV25-1	TRBJ2-1	CASSDDRGLNEQFF	TGTGCCAGCAGTGACGACCGGGGCCTCAATGAGCAGTTCTTC
-	-	TRBV7-9	TRBJ1-3	CASAVGFAGNTIYF	TGTGCCAGCGCGGTCGGGTTCGCTGGAAACACCATATATTTT
-	-	TRBV19	TRBJ1-6	CASSIAYNSPLHF	TGTGCCAGTAGTATCGCCTATAATTCACCCCTCCACTTT
-	once	TRBV7-9	TRBJ1-4	CASSFVQEKLFF	TGTGCCAGCAGCTTTGTACAGGAAAAACTGTTTTTT
-	-	TRBV5-1	TRBJ2-2	CASRQANTGELFF	TGCGCCAGCAGACAGGCGAACACCGGGGAGCTGTTTTTT
TRBD1	-	TRBV29-1	TRBJ1-1	CSVVGTGGWNTEAFF	TGCAGCGTTGTCGGGACAGGGGGCTGGAACACTGAAGCTTTCTTT
TRBD2	once	TRBV14	TRBJ2-1	CASSQEDMGLWSSEQFF	TGTGCCAGCAGCCAAGAAGACATGGGACTATGGTCATCGGAGCAGTTCTTC
-	-	TRBV7-2	TRBJ2-2	CASSFQPRRETGELFF	TGTGCCAGCAGCTTTCAGCCTCGCCGAGAGACCGGGGAGCTGTTTTTT
-	-	TRBV10-1	TRBJ1-6	CASSEYRDGNSPLHF	TGCGCCAGCAGTGAGTACCGGGACGGTAATTCACCCCTCCACTTT
TRBD1	-	TRBV7-9	TRBJ1-2	CASSADRVYGYTF	TGTGCCAGCAGCGCCGACAGGGTCTATGGCTACACCTTC
-	-	TRBV27	TRBJ1-1	CASSLSNGPAFF	TGTGCCAGCAGTTTGTCAAATGGCCCAGCTTTCTTT
-	-	TRBV29-1	TRBJ2-2	CSVERSDTGELFF	TGCAGCGTTGAGCGGTCGGACACCGGGGAGCTGTTTTTT
-	-	TRBV15	TRBJ2-3	CATSSLFTDTQYF	TGTGCCACCAGCAGCCTATTTACAGATACGCAGTATTTT
TRBD1	-	TRBV28	TRBJ1-1	CASSYDRESGTEAFF	TGTGCCAGCAGTTACGACAGGGAGTCAGGCACTGAAGCTTTCTTT
TRBD2	-	TRBV7-6	TRBJ2-3	CASSSGLAGGTDTQYF	TGTGCCAGCAGCTCAGGACTAGCGGGAGGGACAGATACGCAGTATTTT
-	-	TRBV7-9	TRBJ2-5	CASSSSRGEGRETQYF	TGTGCCAGCAGCTCTAGTAGGGGAGAGGGCCGGGAGACCCAGTACTTC
-	-	TRBV30	TRBJ2-3	CAWGERSDTQYF	TGTGCCTGGGGGGAGCGGTCAGATACGCAGTATTTT